The 7 T cell receptor beta chains in this list originate from one sample, sequenced in a study of T-cell reconstitution after alpha-beta-depleted transplantation in children. This sample's TCRbeta library carried unique molecular identifier barcodes. In TCRdb, the PCR reads were re-called with MiXCR into one record per CDR3 protein. The sample has approximately 99,000 distinct CDR3 sequences, 6.4% seen once. The input for sequencing was PBMCs, mostly from graft donor cells, taken 360 days after TCRalphabeta/CD19-depleted stem cell transplant. The receptors shown here come from a male patient between 2 and 10 years old who had a stem cell transplant for acute lymphoblastic leukemia, so the T cells may come from the graft donor.

The V gene is TRBV6-2 or TRBV6-3, the J gene TRBJ2-3; 11 nucleotides match TRBD2. The CDR3 spans 20 residues. V lost 2 bases, J lost 2 bases, and 15 bases stayed unmatched. From germline, CDR1 is MNHEY and CDR2 SVGEGT. CDR3 region: CASSYPSGVAGGWDTDTQYF. CDR3 nucleotides: TGTGCCAGCAGTTACCCGTCCGGGGTAGCGGGAGGGTGGGACACAGATACGCAGTATTTT.

This clonotype was seen ten or more times. J is TRBJ2-1 and V is TRBV24-1, with 12 positions matching TRBD2. J lost 13 bases, V lost 4 bases, and 10 bases had no gene match. CDR1 and CDR2 (germline): KGHDR, SFDVKD. The CDR3 covers 15 residues. The DNA of the CDR3 is TGTGCCACCAGTGAAGGGACTAGCGGGCCCAGAGCTCAGTTCTTC. It translates to CATSEGTSGPRAQFF.

The CDR3 DNA reads TGCGCCAGCAGTGAGTCGGGGACGCTCACCGGGGAGCTGTTTTTT. Protein: CASSESGTLTGELFF. The chain couples TRBV10-2 to TRBJ2-2; D possibly uses TRBD1 or TRBD2 (5 bases each). The CDR3 is made up of 15 amino acids. Deletions cut 0 bases from V and 4 bases from J, with 9 bases between. From germline, CDR1 is WSHSY and CDR2 SAAADI.

This clonotype was seen a few times. J is TRBJ1-4 and V is TRBV12-3 or TRBV12-4, with unresolved D. V was cut by 1 base and J by 14 bases, with 14 bases left in between. The CDR3 is 13 amino acids. CDR3 residues: CASSLEASQALFF. CDR3 DNA sequence: TGTGCCAGCAGTTTAGAGGCCTCCCAGGCTCTGTTTTTT.

The table lists this clonotype with a few counts. This chain links TRBV7-9 with TRBJ1-2; possibly TRBD1 for D (5 bases). CDR3 size: 14 residues. The V and J ends lost 5 bases and 8 bases respectively, with 18 bases between them. The germline CDR1 and CDR2 sequences are SEHNR and FQNEAQ (reference sequence). CDR3 nucleotides: TGTGCCAGCAGCCGTCCCGGGACGGACGAGGGCTACACCTTC. Its translation is CASSRPGTDEGYTF.

The V gene is TRBV6-6, the J gene TRBJ1-1, with 7 positions matching TRBD1. The CDR3 contains 11 residues. Germline V lookup: CDR1 MNHNY, CDR2 SVGAGI (reference sequence). The junction had 6 bases not matched to a gene; V was cut back by 7 bases and J by 10 bases. DNA of the CDR3: TGTGCCAGCACCATGGGACAGAGAGCTTTCTTT. Translated, it gives CASTMGQRAFF.

At least ten counts were recorded for this clonotype. J is TRBJ2-1 and V is TRBV15; TRBD1 is a possible D gene (5 bases). Germline V gene data show CDR1 as LNHNV and CDR2 as YYDKDF (reference sequence). The CDR3 has 14 residues. Trimming cost V 0 bases and J 7 bases, with 10 bases left between them. CDR3 bases: TGTGCCACCAGCAGAGACGACAGACCTAATGAGCAGTTCTTC. This sequence encodes CATSRDDRPNEQFF.